The rows below give T cell receptor beta chains drawn from one sample of a study of identical twins. TCRdb re-called the 5' RACE reads through MiXCR, storing one row per CDR3 protein. The sample has hundreds of thousands of distinct CDR3 sequences; about 7.5% are singletons. This sample was also put to use in a study of yellow fever vaccine responses in identical twins.

Sequencing was carried out using memory (CD45RO+) T cells sorted from blood. The receptors were sampled from a woman aged 18 to 35 in good health. CDR3s include the opening cysteine and the closing phenylalanine or tryptophan. Fields, in order: CDR3 protein, CDR3 DNA, J gene, clone size, D gene, V gene. A D gene is named only where the DNA matches it firmly. Where a row states a size, it is once, few, many or the class of an expanded clone; other rows omit it.

cdr3_aa: CASSQGRGRIYEQYF; cdr3_nt: TGTGCCAGCAGCCAAGGTCGGGGCAGAATCTACGAGCAGTACTTC; j_call: TRBJ2-7; clone_size: NA; d_call: NA; v_call: TRBV7-2
cdr3_aa: CASSGGTAAQETQYF; cdr3_nt: TGTGCCAGCAGCGGCGGGACAGCAGCCCAAGAGACCCAGTACTTC; j_call: TRBJ2-5; clone_size: NA; d_call: NA; v_call: TRBV5-6
cdr3_aa: CASSYEETTGELFF; cdr3_nt: TGTGCCAGCAGTTACGAGGAAACCACCGGGGAGCTGTTTTTT; j_call: TRBJ2-2; clone_size: many; d_call: NA; v_call: TRBV6-5
cdr3_aa: CASSETEYNEQFF; cdr3_nt: TGTGCCAGCAGTGAAACAGAGTACAATGAGCAGTTCTTC; j_call: TRBJ2-1; clone_size: many; d_call: NA; v_call: TRBV2
cdr3_aa: CASSGASGRRYEQYF; cdr3_nt: TGTGCCAGCAGTGGGGCAAGCGGGAGGCGCTACGAGCAGTACTTC; j_call: TRBJ2-7; clone_size: NA; d_call: TRBD2; v_call: TRBV28
cdr3_aa: CASSVARGSVKQYF; cdr3_nt: TGTGCCAGCAGCGTAGCCCGCGGATCGGTGAAGCAGTACTTC; j_call: TRBJ2-7; clone_size: few; d_call: NA; v_call: TRBV9
cdr3_aa: CASSLEGGGELFF; cdr3_nt: TGTGCCAGCAGCTTAGAAGGGGGGGGGGAACTGTTCTTC; j_call: TRBJ2-1; clone_size: many; d_call: NA; v_call: TRBV7-9
cdr3_aa: CASSLGGGVYEQYF; cdr3_nt: TGTGCCAGCAGTTTAGGCGGAGGGGTCTACGAGCAGTACTTC; j_call: TRBJ2-7; clone_size: few; d_call: NA; v_call: TRBV28
cdr3_aa: CASSWGLAGVGEQYF; cdr3_nt: TGCGCCAGCAGCTGGGGACTAGCGGGAGTCGGGGAGCAGTACTTC; j_call: TRBJ2-7; clone_size: NA; d_call: TRBD2; v_call: TRBV5-1
cdr3_aa: CASSPPLPGGHEQFF; cdr3_nt: TGTGCCAGCTCACCACCTCTGCCAGGGGGGCATGAGCAGTTCTTC; j_call: TRBJ2-1; clone_size: NA; d_call: NA; v_call: TRBV18
cdr3_aa: CATSRDRTSGPETQYF; cdr3_nt: TGTGCCACCAGCAGAGATCGGACTAGCGGGCCGGAGACCCAGTACTTC; j_call: TRBJ2-5; clone_size: many; d_call: TRBD2; v_call: TRBV15
cdr3_aa: CASSTPHGNPYEQYF; cdr3_nt: TGTGCCAGCAGTACCCCCCACGGGAACCCCTACGAGCAGTACTTC; j_call: TRBJ2-7; clone_size: NA; d_call: NA; v_call: TRBV28
cdr3_aa: CASSSSGMQYF; cdr3_nt: TGTGCCAGCAGCTCCTCAGGGATGCAGTACTTC; j_call: TRBJ2-7; clone_size: many; d_call: NA; v_call: TRBV3-1
cdr3_aa: CASSPGFKQFF; cdr3_nt: TGTGCCAGCAGTCCCGGTTTTAAGCAGTTCTTC; j_call: TRBJ2-1; clone_size: NA; d_call: NA; v_call: TRBV6-5
cdr3_aa: CASSLPLRGTEAFF; cdr3_nt: TGTGCCAGCAGCTTACCACTCCGAGGGACTGAAGCTTTCTTT; j_call: TRBJ1-1; clone_size: NA; d_call: NA; v_call: TRBV7-9
cdr3_aa: CASSPLPSGGYNEQFF; cdr3_nt: TGTGCCAGCTCACCCCTTCCTAGCGGGGGTTACAATGAGCAGTTCTTC; j_call: TRBJ2-1; clone_size: NA; d_call: TRBD2; v_call: TRBV18
cdr3_aa: CASSPAGRTATEKLFF; cdr3_nt: TGTGCCAGCAGCCCCGCGGGACGGACCGCGACAGAAAAACTGTTTTTT; j_call: TRBJ1-4; clone_size: few; d_call: NA; v_call: TRBV6-5
cdr3_aa: CASSKTGLQPQHF; cdr3_nt: TGTGCCAGCAGTAAGACCGGACTTCAGCCCCAGCATTTT; j_call: TRBJ1-5; clone_size: many; d_call: NA; v_call: TRBV6-2/TRBV6-3
cdr3_aa: CASSITGVSGANVLTF; cdr3_nt: TGCGCCAGCAGCATAACAGGGGTTTCTGGGGCCAACGTCCTGACTTTC; j_call: TRBJ2-6; clone_size: many; d_call: TRBD1; v_call: TRBV5-1
cdr3_aa: CASSLTSGAHGGTGELFF; cdr3_nt: TGTGCCAGCAGCTTGACTAGCGGGGCCCACGGGGGCACCGGGGAGCTGTTTTTT; j_call: TRBJ2-2; clone_size: many; d_call: TRBD2; v_call: TRBV7-3
cdr3_aa: CASSDFRGTRTDTQYF; cdr3_nt: TGTGCCAGCAGTGACTTCCGGGGAACCCGCACAGATACGCAGTATTTT; j_call: TRBJ2-3; clone_size: medium-sized; d_call: NA; v_call: TRBV25-1
cdr3_aa: CASRGAGANVLTF; cdr3_nt: TGTGCCAGCCGGGGGGCTGGGGCCAACGTCCTGACTTTC; j_call: TRBJ2-6; clone_size: NA; d_call: TRBD2; v_call: TRBV3-1